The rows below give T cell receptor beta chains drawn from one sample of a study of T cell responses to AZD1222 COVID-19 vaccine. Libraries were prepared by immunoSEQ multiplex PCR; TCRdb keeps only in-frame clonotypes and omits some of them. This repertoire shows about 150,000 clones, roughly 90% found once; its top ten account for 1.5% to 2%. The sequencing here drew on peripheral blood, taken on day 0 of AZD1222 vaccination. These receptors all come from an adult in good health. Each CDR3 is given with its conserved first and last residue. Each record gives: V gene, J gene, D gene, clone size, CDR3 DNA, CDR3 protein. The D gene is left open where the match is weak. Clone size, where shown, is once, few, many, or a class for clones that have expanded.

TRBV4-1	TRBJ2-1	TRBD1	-	TGCGCCAGCAGCCTTAACCGGGACAGGGGGCTATACAATGAGCAGTTCTTC	CASSLNRDRGLYNEQFF
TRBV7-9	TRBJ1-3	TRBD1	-	TGTGCCAGCAGCCGATTGCCTTTACTGGGACAGGGGGCTGGAAACACCATATATTTT	CASSRLPLLGQGAGNTIYF
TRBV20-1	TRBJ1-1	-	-	TGCAGTGCTAGAGGTGAAGCTTTCTTT	CSARGEAFF
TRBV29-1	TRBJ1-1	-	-	TGCAGCGTTGGAGAGGGGGTGAGGAACACTGAAGCTTTCTTT	CSVGEGVRNTEAFF
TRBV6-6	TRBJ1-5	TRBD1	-	TGTGCCAGCAGTCGTGACAGGGTCAATCAGCCCCAGCATTTT	CASSRDRVNQPQHF
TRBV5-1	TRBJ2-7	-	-	TGCGCCAGCAGCTTGAATTCCTACGAGCAGTACTTC	CASSLNSYEQYF
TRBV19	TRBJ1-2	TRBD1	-	TGTGCCAGTAGTCCAACCCGGGACAGAGGATGGGGCTACACCTTC	CASSPTRDRGWGYTF
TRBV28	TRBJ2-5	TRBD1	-	TGTGCCACTCGACAGGGGTTCGGAGAGACCCAGTACTTC	CATRQGFGETQYF
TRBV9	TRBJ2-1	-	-	TGTGCCAGCAGCCTTACAGGGTTTGGCCCCCCTAATGAGCAGTTCTTC	CASSLTGFGPPNEQFF
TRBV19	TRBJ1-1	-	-	TGTGCCAGTAGCGGCCCCCTCACTGAAGCTTTCTTT	CASSGPLTEAFF
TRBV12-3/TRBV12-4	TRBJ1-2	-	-	TGTGCCAGCAGTATCCCAGGGCAAGGCTACACCTTC	CASSIPGQGYTF
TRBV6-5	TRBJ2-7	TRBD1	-	TGTGCCAGCACCATGAACAGGGGTCGCCCGTACGAGCAGTACTTC	CASTMNRGRPYEQYF
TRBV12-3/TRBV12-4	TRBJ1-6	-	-	TGTGCCAGCAGTTTAGCGGGGAGGCGCCTCCACTTT	CASSLAGRRLHF
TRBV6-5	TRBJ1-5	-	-	TGTGCCAGCAGTTACTCGGGACCCGGAGGGCCCCAGCATTTT	CASSYSGPGGPQHF
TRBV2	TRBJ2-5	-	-	TGTGCCAGCAGTGATTATGGGACTGGGGAGACCCAGTACTTC	CASSDYGTGETQYF
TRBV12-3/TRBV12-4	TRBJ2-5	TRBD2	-	TGTGCCAGCGCGGGACTACAAGAGACCCAGTACTTC	CASAGLQETQYF
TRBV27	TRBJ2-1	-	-	TGTGCCAGCAGTTGGAAGGGGTTAGTGCAGTTCTTC	CASSWKGLVQFF
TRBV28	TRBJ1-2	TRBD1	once	TGTGCCAGCAGCCTCACGGACAGGGGTGACGGCTACACCTTC	CASSLTDRGDGYTF
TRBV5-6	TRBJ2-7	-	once	TGTGCCAGCAGTCGTATGGGTAGGGGCGGAGGGGGATACGAGCAGTACTTC	CASSRMGRGGGGYEQYF
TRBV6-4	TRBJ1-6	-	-	TGTGCCAGCAGTGACGGCAGCTATAATTCACCCCTCCACTTT	CASSDGSYNSPLHF
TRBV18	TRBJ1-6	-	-	TGTGCCAGCTCACCTCTCGGACCGACGACCACCAGCGATTCACCCCTCCACTTT	CASSPLGPTTTSDSPLHF
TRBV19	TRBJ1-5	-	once	TGTGCCAGTAGCATTGTAGGGAATCAGCCCCAGCATTTT	CASSIVGNQPQHF
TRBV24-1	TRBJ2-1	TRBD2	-	TGTGCCACCAGTGACCCCGACAGGGCCCGACTAGCGGGGGGTCTCTCCTACAATGAGCAGTTCTTC	CATSDPDRARLAGGLSYNEQFF
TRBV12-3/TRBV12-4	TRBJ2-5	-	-	TGTGCCAGCAGTTTTATCGCCACCCAGTACTTC	CASSFIATQYF
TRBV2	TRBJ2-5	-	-	TGTGCCAGCAGTGAATTGGCCCCAGGAGGTGAGACCCAGTACTTC	CASSELAPGGETQYF
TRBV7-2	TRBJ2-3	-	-	TGTGCCAGCAGCTTCTCGGGGGTCGGCACAGATACGCAGTATTTT	CASSFSGVGTDTQYF
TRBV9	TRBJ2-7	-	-	TGTGCCAGCAGCGTTGGACCCACCTACGAGCAGTACTTC	CASSVGPTYEQYF
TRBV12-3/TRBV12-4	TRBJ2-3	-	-	TGTGCCAGCAGTTTACTTTCAGATACGCAGTATTTT	CASSLLSDTQYF
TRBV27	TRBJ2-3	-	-	TGTGCCAGCAGTTTTGCCAGGGGTTCTGCGGATACGCAGTATTTT	CASSFARGSADTQYF
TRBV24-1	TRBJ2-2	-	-	TGTGCCACCAGTGAAGGGGGAGGAACCGCGAACACCGGGGAGCTGTTTTTT	CATSEGGGTANTGELFF
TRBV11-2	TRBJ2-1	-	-	TGTGCCAGCAGCTTAGATACGGTGACAGGGCAGTTCTTC	CASSLDTVTGQFF